The next 20 T cell receptor beta chains were all read from a single sample in a study of identical twins. TCRdb reprocessed the 5' RACE reads with MiXCR, giving one entry per CDR3 protein. The repertoire holds roughly 750,000 distinct CDR3 sequences, with approximately 21% as singletons. The same data also went into a second study, on T cells expressing NK-cell markers.

Sequenced material: PBMCs. These receptors all come from a woman aged 18-29 years in good health.

The gene calls are TRBV11-2 and TRBJ1-1; D not certain. The CDR3 consists of 14 residues. V was trimmed by 7 bases and J by 3 bases, leaving 15 bases between them. The V gene's germline CDR1 is SGHAT and CDR2 FQNNGV. The CDR3 DNA is TGTGCCAGCACCCCGTCCGAGAGGGACACTGAAGCTTTCTTT. This translates into CASTPSERDTEAFF. Variable domain in full (rest from reference TRBV11-2 and TRBJ1-1): EAGVAQSPRYKIIEKRQSVAFWCNPISGHATLYWYQQILGQGPKLLIQFQNNGVVDDSQLPKDRFSAERLKGVDSTLKIQPAKLEDSAVYLCASTPSERDTEAFFGQGTRLTVV.

The V call is TRBV6-6, the J call TRBJ2-7; D assignment may be TRBD1 or TRBD2 (7 bases each). CDR1 is MNHNY and CDR2 is SVGAGI in the germline V gene (reference sequence). CDR3 size: 13 residues. The V and J ends lost 6 bases and 4 bases respectively, with 13 bases between them. The DNA for the CDR3 is TGTGCCAGCAGGGGGACAGCGGGATACGAGCAGTACTTC. Translation gives CASRGTAGYEQYF.

V usage is TRBV5-1 and J usage is TRBJ2-1; 12 nucleotides align to TRBD2. CDR3 size: 13 residues. Germline CDR1 is SGHRS and CDR2 is YFSETQ. The trim removed 4 bases at V and 10 bases at J, leaving 3 bases unmatched. CDR3 sequence (DNA): TGCGCCAGCAGCCCTAGCGGGAGGGTAGAGCAGTTCTTC. Translated: CASSPSGRVEQFF.

This clonotype was seen only a few times. The chain carries TRBV19 and TRBJ2-1; TRBD2 is a possible D gene (6 bases). The CDR3 extends over 14 amino acids. Per the germline V gene, CDR1 is LNHDA and CDR2 is SQIVND (reference sequence). Deletions cut 3 bases from V and 9 bases from J, with 15 bases between. DNA of the CDR3: TGTGCCAGTAGTATTGCTTTGTCGGGACTTGAGCAGTTCTTC. Its protein is CASSIALSGLEQFF.

The V gene is TRBV6-2 or TRBV6-3, the J gene TRBJ2-2; 12 nucleotides align to TRBD2. Germline V CDR1 and CDR2: MNHEY, SVGEGT. The CDR3 is 14 residues long. V dropped 10 bases and J dropped 8; count of bases not matched to a gene: 8. This CDR3 reads CATSGLAGRGELFF. The CDR3 DNA reads TGTGCCACCTCGGGACTAGCGGGCCGAGGGGAGCTGTTTTTT.

The chain links TRBV5-8 to TRBJ2-3, with a weak D call TRBD2 (6 bases). Looked up from germline, CDR1 is SGHTS and CDR2 is YDEGEE. The CDR3 covers 16 residues. The V and J ends lost 1 base and 2 bases respectively, with 14 bases between them. The CDR3 DNA follows: TGTGCCAGCAGCTTGTGGGCGGGGACCAACACAGATACGCAGTATTTT. Protein: CASSLWAGTNTDTQYF. Filled out from reference TRBV5-8 and TRBJ2-3, the complete variable domain reads EAGVTQSPTHLIKTRGQQATLRCSPISGHTSVYWYQQALGLGLQFLLWYDEGEERNRGNFPPRFSGRQFPNYSSELNVNALELEDSALYLCASSLWAGTNTDTQYFGPGTRLTVL.

Many counts were recorded for this clonotype. At one end the junction does not follow the germline gene, possibly because of a read error. The chain uses TRBV5-1 and TRBJ2-7; the D is unclear. The germline V gene encodes CDR1 SGHRS and CDR2 YFSETQ. CDR3 size: 13 residues. The DNA for the CDR3 is TGTGCCAGCAGTCTCAGTCCCTCCTACGAGCAGTACTTC. It specifies CASSLSPSYEQYF.

This clonotype has more than one count but fewer than ten. This chain uses TRBV2 with TRBJ2-1, with 9 nucleotides matching TRBD2. Per germline, CDR1 SNHLY and CDR2 FYNNEI. Trimming took 3 bases from V and 7 from J; bases not matched to a gene: 7. The CDR3 length is 15 residues. The CDR3 sequence: CASSDPSGKWNEQFF. The CDR3 DNA reads TGTGCCAGCAGTGATCCTAGCGGGAAGTGGAATGAGCAGTTCTTC.

This clonotype has only a few counts. This chain joins TRBV20-1 and TRBJ2-1; 9 bases match TRBD2. CDR3 length: 14 amino acids. V shed 8 bases, J shed 2 bases, and the junction held 7 bases outside the gene matches. From germline, CDR1 is DFQATT and CDR2 SNEGSKA (reference sequence). Written as DNA, the CDR3 is TGCAGTACCTTAGCGGGAGAAGCCTACAATGAGCAGTTCTTC. The encoded protein is CSTLAGEAYNEQFF.

V usage is TRBV6-1 and J usage is TRBJ2-3, with no clear D. V was trimmed by 7 bases and J by 0 bases, leaving 8 bases between them. CDR3 size: 13 residues. Per the germline V gene, CDR1 is MNHNS and CDR2 is SASEGT. In nucleotides, the CDR3 is TGTGCCAGCACCAGACACAGCACAGATACGCAGTATTTT. Its translation is CASTRHSTDTQYF.

The CDR3 reads CASSLWRGRFANTGELFF. The CDR3, as DNA: TGTGCCAGCAGCTTGTGGCGGGGGAGGTTCGCGAACACCGGGGAGCTGTTTTTT. V usage is TRBV5-6 and J usage is TRBJ2-2, with 7 nucleotides matching TRBD2. Germline trimming cut 1 base from V and 0 bases from J; bases unmatched to any gene: 9. The CDR3 loop spans 18 amino acids. CDR1 and CDR2 (germline): SGHDT, YYEEEE.

Only a few counts were recorded for this clonotype. The CDR3: CASNLMGNNEQFF. The CDR3 DNA sequence: TGTGCCAGCAATCTTATGGGGAACAATGAGCAGTTCTTC. The chain joins TRBV12-3 or TRBV12-4 to TRBJ2-1; D not resolved. This CDR3 contains 13 residues. Trimming took off 7 bases at V and 5 bases at J, with 12 bases between the two ends.

The rearrangement uses TRBV27 and TRBJ1-6; D gene unclear. The length of the CDR3 is 14 residues. Trimming pared 3 bases from V and 3 bases from J, leaving 6 bases between. Germline V lookup: CDR1 MNHEY, CDR2 SMNVEV (reference sequence). CDR3: CASSFILYNSPLHF. DNA of the CDR3: TGTGCCAGCAGTTTTATTCTCTATAATTCACCCCTCCACTTT.

The chain is built from TRBV6-6 and TRBJ2-3; D call uncertain. Trimming took 4 bases from V and 1 from J, leaving 6 bases between them. The V gene's germline CDR1 is MNHNY and CDR2 SVGAGI (reference sequence). The CDR3 has 13 residues. This CDR3 reads CASSLHGTDTQYF. CDR3 nucleotides: TGTGCCAGCAGTTTACATGGCACAGATACGCAGTATTTT.

There are a few counts of this clonotype. The V and J genes are TRBV20-1 and TRBJ1-5; no clear D. Trimming left V 6 bases short and J 5 bases short, with 14 bases between. Germline V lookup: CDR1 DFQATT, CDR2 SNEGSKA (reference sequence). CDR3 length equals 13 residues. In DNA form, the CDR3 reads TGCAGTGCGCAGGACGGAGGTTATCAGCCCCAGCATTTT. Its translation: CSAQDGGYQPQHF.

The chain joins TRBV5-1 to TRBJ2-1, with D hard to call. Trimming stripped 4 bases from V and 2 bases from J, with 13 bases between. The CDR3 has 15 amino acids. Germline V gene sequence: CDR1 SGHRS, CDR2 YFSETQ. The CDR3 coding sequence is TGCGCCAGCAGCCCTGGCTCAGGAGCCTACAATGAGCAGTTCTTC. Its protein is CASSPGSGAYNEQFF.

This clonotype was detected only a few times. The J gene is TRBJ2-7, the V gene TRBV20-1; 13 nucleotides line up with TRBD2. Germline CDR1 DFQATT, CDR2 SNEGSKA (reference sequence). The CDR3 is made up of 13 amino acids. DNA of the CDR3: TGCAGCTCGGGGACTAGCGGGAAGGGGGAGCAGTACTTC. It codes for CSSGTSGKGEQYF.

This chain uses TRBV25-1 with TRBJ2-5; 7 nucleotides agree with TRBD1. The ends lost 6 bases at V and 5 bases at J; junction bases unmatched: 6. Germline V CDR1 and CDR2: MGHDK, SYGVNS. The CDR3 is made up of 13 amino acids. The CDR3 here is CASRTGVGETQYF. CDR3 coding DNA: TGTGCCAGCAGAACAGGGGTAGGGGAGACCCAGTACTTC.

The chain has TRBV12-3 or TRBV12-4 and TRBJ2-7; 9 bases agree with TRBD2. There are 13 residues in the CDR3. The junction had 6 bases not matched to a gene; V was cut back by 8 bases and J by 4 bases. The CDR3 DNA follows: TGTGCCAGCCGGAGCGGGGGGTCTTACGAGCAGTACTTC. It translates to CASRSGGSYEQYF.

In this sample, this clonotype turned up many times. The chain has TRBV9 and TRBJ2-1, with D uncertain. V was clipped by 0 bases and J by 1 base, with 11 bases between them. Germline V gene lookup returns CDR1 SGDLS and CDR2 YYNGEE. The CDR3 is 16 amino acids. The CDR3 is CASSVGVGQSYNEQFF. In DNA form, the CDR3 reads TGTGCCAGCAGCGTAGGGGTGGGCCAATCCTACAATGAGCAGTTCTTC.